The present T cell receptor (beta chain) was sequenced within a study of blood T cell repertoires in COVID-19. Study details: Some COVID-19 samples were acute and others convalescent; all came from the United States, Italy and Spain. PBMCs, B-cell-depleted T cells, or T cells provided the cDNA or gDNA that made up the material.

CDR3 length: 14 residues. Germline values: CDR1 SGDLS, CDR2 YYNGEE. The V end lost 4 bases, the J end lost 5 bases, and 15 bases lay between the germline ends. Source study methods: Amplifying reference gene primers gave estimates of nucleated cell counts. The data were produced by immunoSEQ multiplex PCR, yet TCRdb's version contains in-frame clones alone and is incomplete. V and J calls and clone size are those listed in that table; D and trimming were worked out from the DNA. The data contain tens of thousands of clones, approximately 81% of them singletons. The clonotype comes from a woman older than 75 with active or convalescent COVID-19. V gene TRBV9 combines with J gene TRBJ2-5; D may be TRBD2 (5 bases). Sequencing was done on a sample of peripheral blood. CDR3 loop: CASSPAANGETQYF. The CDR3 DNA follows: TGTGCCAGCAGCCCAGCGGCAAACGGGGAGACCCAGTACTTC.